The TCR beta chain described here comes from a study of tumor-infiltrating lymphocytes in primary liver carcinoma. Study information: Lesions, classed as T1-T3 N0M0, spanned roughly 4 to 10 cm across.

Study-level findings and limits: Only about 7.5-24% of top clones appeared in all five tumor regions. Paired tumor-adjacent and tumor-blood samples overlapped less than tumor region pairs did. Tumors had a top-250-clone fraction that was significantly higher than blood (p = 0.039).

Deletions cut 5 bases from V and 8 bases from J, with 18 bases between. The CDR3 contains 14 residues. Unsorted bulk tissue (roughly 19-30 mg) underwent RNA and DNA co-extraction. The template, 450 to 650 ng total RNA, yielded TCR beta cDNA made with a constant-region primer. Slightly modified ARM-PCR, run as three nested multiplex PCR rounds, produced the TCR beta libraries. A C-beta reverse primer was combined with TRBV1-TRBV30 forward primers in the first two PCR rounds, and each round had approximately 10 cycles. TCRdb reprocessed the multiplex PCR reads with MiXCR, giving one entry per CDR3 protein. This sample has roughly 78,000 distinct CDR3 sequences, with 60% to 80% found just once. To note about this clonotype: Its antigen is not identified.

The clonotype originates from an older woman with primary liver carcinoma and hepatitis B virus infection. Material for sequencing was liver tumor tissue from sampling region 4. Specified subset: tumor region T4, right-lateral pole. This chain joins TRBV12-3 or TRBV12-4 and TRBJ1-2; D ambiguous. CDR3: CASSGVSSLWGYTF. The CDR3 DNA sequence: TGTGCCAGCAGTGGGGTCAGTAGTCTATGGGGCTACACCTTC.